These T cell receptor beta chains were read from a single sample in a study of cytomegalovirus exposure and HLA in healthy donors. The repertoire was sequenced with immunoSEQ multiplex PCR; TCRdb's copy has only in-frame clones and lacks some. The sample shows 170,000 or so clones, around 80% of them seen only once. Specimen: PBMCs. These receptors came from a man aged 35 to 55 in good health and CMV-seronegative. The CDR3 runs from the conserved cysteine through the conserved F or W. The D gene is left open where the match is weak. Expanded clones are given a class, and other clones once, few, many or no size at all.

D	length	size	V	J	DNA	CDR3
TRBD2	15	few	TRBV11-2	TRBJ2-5	TGTGCCAGCAGCGGGGGGGGGCGGGAGGTGGAGACCCAGTACTTC	CASSGGGREVETQYF
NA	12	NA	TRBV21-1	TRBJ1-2	TGTGCCAGCAGCAAGGCCCCCAGTAGCTACACCTTC	CASSKAPSSYTF
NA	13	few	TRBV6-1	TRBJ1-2	TGTGCCAGCAGACAGGGCGGGAACTATGGCTACACCTTC	CASRQGGNYGYTF
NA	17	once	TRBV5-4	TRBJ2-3	TGTGCCAGCAGCTTGCCAGTCGGGCGGGGAAGCACAGATACGCAGTATTTT	CASSLPVGRGSTDTQYF
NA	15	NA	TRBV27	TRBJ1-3	TGTGCCAGCAGTAAAACAGGGTTAGCAGGAAACACCATATATTTT	CASSKTGLAGNTIYF
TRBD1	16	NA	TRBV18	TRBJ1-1	TGTGCCAGCTCACCACCGTTCCGGACAGGCAACACTGAAGCTTTCTTT	CASSPPFRTGNTEAFF
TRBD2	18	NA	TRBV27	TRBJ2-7	TGTGCCAGCAGTCCCCACCTGGGACTAGCGGGAGGATCCTACGAGCAGTACTTC	CASSPHLGLAGGSYEQYF
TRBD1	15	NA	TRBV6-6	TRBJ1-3	TGTGCCAGCAGTTCCCGGACAGGGGCTGGAAACACCATATATTTT	CASSSRTGAGNTIYF
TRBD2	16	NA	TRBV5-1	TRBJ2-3	TGCGCCAGCATCTTTGGACTAGCGGGACCCACAGATACGCAGTATTTT	CASIFGLAGPTDTQYF
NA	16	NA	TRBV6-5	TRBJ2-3	TGTGCCAGCAGTTCGACCGGACAGTTAGGCACAGATACGCAGTATTTT	CASSSTGQLGTDTQYF
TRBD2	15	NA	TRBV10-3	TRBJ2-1	TGTGCCATCAGTGACCCACTAGCGGGAGCCCATGAGCAGTTCTTC	CAISDPLAGAHEQFF
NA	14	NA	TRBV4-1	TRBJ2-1	TGCGCCAGCAGCCAAGGAGTTGAGTACAATGAGCAGTTCTTC	CASSQGVEYNEQFF
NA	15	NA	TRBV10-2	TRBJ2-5	TGCGCCAGCAGGGATTCAGGGGTCCCATGGGAGACCCAGTACTTC	CASRDSGVPWETQYF
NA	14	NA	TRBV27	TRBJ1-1	TGTGCCAGCAGTTTACAGGGAATGAACACTGAAGCTTTCTTT	CASSLQGMNTEAFF
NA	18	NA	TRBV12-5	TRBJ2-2	TGTGCTAGTGGTTTGGTAAGAGGAAGGACCGGGGGCACCGGGGAGCTGTTTTTT	CASGLVRGRTGGTGELFF
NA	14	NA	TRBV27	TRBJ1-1	TGTGCCAGCAGTCTCAGAGGAATGACAGAAACAGCTTTCTTT	CASSLRGMTETAFF
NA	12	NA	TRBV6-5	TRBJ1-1	TGTGCCAGCACTACGGTCGGTACTGAAGCTTTCTTT	CASTTVGTEAFF
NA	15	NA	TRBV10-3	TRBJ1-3	TGTGCCATCAGTAACCTATTGGGGGCCCGAGGCACCATATATTTT	CAISNLLGARGTIYF
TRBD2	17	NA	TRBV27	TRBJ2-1	TGTGCCAGCAGATCCCTGTTAGGGGTAGCGGGGCGGTATGAGCAGTTCTTC	CASRSLLGVAGRYEQFF
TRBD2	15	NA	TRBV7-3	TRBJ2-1	TGTGCCAGCAGCTGGGGACTAGCGGGAGGGAATGAGCAGTTCTTC	CASSWGLAGGNEQFF
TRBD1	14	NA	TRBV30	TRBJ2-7	TGTGCCTGGAGTGTGTACAGGGGGCTAAGGGAGCAGTACTTC	CAWSVYRGLREQYF
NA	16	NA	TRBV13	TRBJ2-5	TGTGCCAGCAGCCCGGGTGGGGTAGCGGCTCCGGGGACCCAGTACTTC	CASSPGGVAAPGTQYF
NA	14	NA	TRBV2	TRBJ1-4	TGTGCCAGCAGACCAGGGAGGACTAATGAAAAACTGTTTTTT	CASRPGRTNEKLFF
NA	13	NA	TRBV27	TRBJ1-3	TGTGCCAGCAGAGGGACACTTGGAAACACCATATATTTT	CASRGTLGNTIYF
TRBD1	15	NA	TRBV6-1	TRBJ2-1	TGTGCCAGCATAATCGGGACAGGGCGTTTCAATGAGCAGTTCTTC	CASIIGTGRFNEQFF
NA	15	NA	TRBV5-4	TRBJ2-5	TGTGCCAGCAGCTTGGTAGGAGACTCACAAGAGACCCAGTACTTC	CASSLVGDSQETQYF
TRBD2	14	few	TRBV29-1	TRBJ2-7	TGCAGCGTTGAGGTTAGCGGGACCTCCTACGAGCAGTACTTC	CSVEVSGTSYEQYF
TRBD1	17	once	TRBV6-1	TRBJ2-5	TGTGCCAGCAGTGAGGAGGCGGGGACAGGGGTGCTAGAGACCCAGTACTTC	CASSEEAGTGVLETQYF
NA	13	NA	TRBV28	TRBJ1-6	TGTGCCAGCAGCGGGGGGTATTGGGCACCCCTCCACTTT	CASSGGYWAPLHF
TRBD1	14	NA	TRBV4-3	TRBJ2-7	TGCGCCAGCAGCCAGGGGACAGGGGATTACGAGCAGTACTTC	CASSQGTGDYEQYF
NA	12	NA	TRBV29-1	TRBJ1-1	TGCAGCGTTGACAAAGAGATGGCTGAAGCTTTCTTT	CSVDKEMAEAFF
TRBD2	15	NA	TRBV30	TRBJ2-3	TGTGCCTGGAGTGTACCTAGCGGGAGGACAGATACGCAGTATTTT	CAWSVPSGRTDTQYF
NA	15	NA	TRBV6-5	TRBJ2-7	TGTGCCAGCAGTTACTCGACTCAAGGAGCCTACGAGCAGTACTTC	CASSYSTQGAYEQYF
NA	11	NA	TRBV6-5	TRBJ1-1	TGTGCCAGCAATCACGGGACTGAAGCTTTCTTT	CASNHGTEAFF
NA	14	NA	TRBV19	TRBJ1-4	TGTGCCAGTAGTATAAGGGCCAGGGGCGAAAAACTGTTTTTT	CASSIRARGEKLFF
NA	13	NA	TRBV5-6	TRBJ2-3	TGTGCCAACAGCTGGGAGGCCCCAGATACGCAGTATTTT	CANSWEAPDTQYF
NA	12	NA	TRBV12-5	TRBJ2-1	TGTGCTAGTGCCCTTAACAACAATGAGCAGTTCTTC	CASALNNNEQFF
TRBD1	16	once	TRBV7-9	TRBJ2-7	TGTTCCAGCAGCACAACCCGGGACAGGGGACGGTACGAGCAGTACTTC	CSSSTTRDRGRYEQYF
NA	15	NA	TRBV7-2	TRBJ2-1	TGTGCCAGCAGCTTAGCGGGGGGGCAAAGGAATGAGCAGTTCTTC	CASSLAGGQRNEQFF
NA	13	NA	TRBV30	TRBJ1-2	TGTGCCTGGAGTGTTTCAGGGGACTATGGCTACACCTTC	CAWSVSGDYGYTF
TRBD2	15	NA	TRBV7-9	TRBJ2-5	TGTGCCAGCAGCCGGAGGGGCGGGGGTCAAGAGACCCAGTACTTC	CASSRRGGGQETQYF
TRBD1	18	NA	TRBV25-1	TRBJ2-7	TGTGCCAGCAGTGAGTTTGGGGGGGCGGGACAGGGGGCGAAAGAGCAGTACTTC	CASSEFGGAGQGAKEQYF
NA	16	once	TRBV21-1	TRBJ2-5	TGTGCCAGCAGCAAAGAGAAGTTAGCCCGGCAAGAGACCCAGTACTTC	CASSKEKLARQETQYF
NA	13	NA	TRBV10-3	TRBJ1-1	TGTGCCATCAGTTCACAGCCGAACACTGAAGCTTTCTTT	CAISSQPNTEAFF
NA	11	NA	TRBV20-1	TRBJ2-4	TGCAGTGCCGGAGGAGGGGACATTCAGTACTTC	CSAGGGDIQYF
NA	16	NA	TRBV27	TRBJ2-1	TGTGCCAGCCACCCTACGTGGGCAGGGGTATACAATGAGCAGTTCTTC	CASHPTWAGVYNEQFF
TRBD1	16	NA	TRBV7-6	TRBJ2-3	TGTGCCAGCAGCTTAGGAGTTAGGGGGCCCACAGATACGCAGTATTTT	CASSLGVRGPTDTQYF